This T cell receptor (beta chain) was observed in a study of blood T cell repertoires in COVID-19. As for the study in general: The samples span acute and convalescent COVID-19 from the United States, Italy and Spain. In each case, the material was cDNA or gDNA derived from T cells, B-cell-depleted T cells, or PBMCs.

The germline gives CDR1 MGHDK, CDR2 SYGVNS. The CDR3 has 13 amino acids. Trimming removed 4 bases from V and 8 bases from J, with 12 bases in between. Original data processing: Reference gene primer amplification gave estimated nucleated cell counts. TCRdb's copy holds only in-frame clones and misses some; the assay was immunoSEQ multiplex PCR. D and trimming come from the DNA, and the V and J calls and clone size come from that table. Of 150,000 to 200,000 clones listed, over 80% are singletons. Seattle researchers signed up patients amid active infection and tracked them longitudinally. This clonotype originated in a woman of 80 years or more with COVID-19, enrolled during active disease. V is TRBV25-1 and J is TRBJ1-5; D remains unclear. The source material was peripheral blood. This CDR3 reads CASSGLAREPQHF. DNA for the CDR3: TGTGCCAGCAGTGGCTTGGCTCGGGAGCCCCAGCATTTT.